Presented here are 14 T cell receptor beta chains from one specimen sequenced in a study of preoperative IRX-2 immunotherapy in early breast cancer. Some clones are missing from TCRdb's copy, which holds only in-frame ones; the method was immunoSEQ multiplex PCR. The sample holds around 35,000 clones; more than 90% are singletons and the top ten take 5% to 7%. The treatment denotes: preoperative locoregional IRX-2 cytokine immunotherapy. This specimen was acquired from a patient treated with IRX-2 immunotherapy. Source of these receptors: a human donor with breast cancer.

The chain carries TRBV4-3 and TRBJ2-1; 8 nucleotides line up with TRBD2. With 0 bases clipped from V and 4 bases from J, the junction kept 8 bases outside the gene matches. Germline CDR1 LGHNA, CDR2 YSLEER. The CDR3 runs 17 residues. The CDR3 DNA is TGCGCCAGCAGCCAAGAATATCGTATAGCGGGGTACAATGAGCAGTTCTTC. Translation gives CASSQEYRIAGYNEQFF.

The chain couples TRBV11-2 to TRBJ2-7; 8 bases are shared with TRBD1. Germline V gene sequence: CDR1 SGHAT, CDR2 FQNNGV. The CDR3 sequence is 14 residues long. Germline trimming cut 5 bases from V and 4 bases from J; bases unmatched to any gene: 7. CDR3 nucleotides: TGTGCCAGCAGCCTCCGACAGGGGCAGTACGAGCAGTACTTC. Its protein is CASSLRQGQYEQYF.

Only one count was recorded for this clone. This chain links TRBV2 with TRBJ2-4, with a tentative D call TRBD2 (5 bases). Germline CDR1 SNHLY, CDR2 FYNNEI. Trimming left V 5 bases short and J 7 bases short, with 12 bases between. CDR3 length: 13 amino acids. In DNA, the CDR3 is TGTGCCAGCAGTAACGGGGAGAGGAACATTCAGTACTTC. It yields the protein CASSNGERNIQYF.

The V call is TRBV5-1, the J call TRBJ1-2; D uncertain. The CDR3 length is 13 residues. The ends were cut back, 5 bases at V and 6 bases at J, with 14 bases in the middle. CDR1 is SGHRS and CDR2 is YFSETQ in the germline V gene. The CDR3: CASRSRAENGYTF. The CDR3 coding sequence is TGCGCCAGCAGGTCTAGGGCTGAGAATGGCTACACCTTC.

A single count supports this clone. The chain has TRBV6-6 and TRBJ2-5; D unresolved. Looked up from germline, CDR1 is MNHNY and CDR2 is SVGAGI (reference sequence). V shed 5 bases and J shed 5 bases, with 21 bases lying between them. The CDR3 runs 16 residues. CDR3 amino acids: CASSTRTGDIRETQYF. The CDR3 DNA reads as TGTGCCAGCAGTACGCGGACCGGTGATATCCGGGAGACCCAGTACTTC.

V and J are TRBV7-8 and TRBJ2-3; 11 nucleotides agree with TRBD2. The V segment lost 5 bases and the J segment 0 bases; nucleotides outside the gene matches: 4. Germline assignment: CDR1 SGHVS and CDR2 FQNEAQ. The CDR3 runs to 16 residues. The CDR3 sequence is CASSQGTSGSTDTQYF. DNA of the CDR3: TGTGCCAGCAGCCAAGGGACTAGCGGTAGCACAGATACGCAGTATTTT.

The chain couples TRBV5-4 to TRBJ1-5; D remains ambiguous. Germline CDR1 SGHNT, CDR2 YYREEE (reference sequence). The CDR3 loop spans 12 amino acids. Trimming removed 0 bases from V and 6 bases from J, with 4 bases in between. The CDR3 DNA reads as TGTGCCAGCAGCTTGGTTGGTCAGCCCCAGCATTTT. The encoded protein is CASSLVGQPQHF.

The gene calls are TRBV6-5 and TRBJ2-1, with a tentative D call TRBD2 (5 bases). V was trimmed by 7 bases and J by 3 bases, leaving 10 bases between them. The CDR3 has 13 amino acids. Germline assignment: CDR1 MNHEY and CDR2 SVGAGI. Here the CDR3 DNA reads TGTGCCAGCAAGGGAGCGCGCTACAATGAGCAGTTCTTC. This gives the protein CASKGARYNEQFF.

This chain connects TRBV14 to TRBJ2-7; possibly TRBD1 for D (6 bases). CDR3 size: 16 residues. Germline assignment: CDR1 SGHDN and CDR2 FVKESK. V gave up 0 bases and J gave up 2 bases, with 14 bases separating them. CDR3 nucleotide sequence: TGTGCCAGCAGCCAAGATCAGCGGACAGTACCCTACGAGCAGTACTTC. It yields the protein CASSQDQRTVPYEQYF.

This clone was seen a single time. This rearrangement joins TRBV27 to TRBJ2-2; D gene unclear. The CDR3 covers 14 residues. Trimming stripped 4 bases from V and 8 bases from J, with 14 bases between. Germline V lookup: CDR1 MNHEY, CDR2 SMNVEV (reference sequence). CDR3 in DNA: TGTGCCAGCAGTTCTCCGGACCCGAGGGGGGAGCTGTTTTTT. Residues: CASSSPDPRGELFF.

The chain uses TRBV7-8 and TRBJ2-5; 8 bases are a match to TRBD2. V lost 0 bases to trimming and J lost 5 bases; unmatched junction nucleotides: 8. Germline CDR1 SGHVS, CDR2 FQNEAQ. The CDR3 sequence is 16 residues long. CDR3 amino acids: CASSLALAGGMETQYF. The CDR3 bases are TGTGCCAGCAGCTTAGCGCTGGCGGGGGGTATGGAGACCCAGTACTTC.

The chain has TRBV10-2 and TRBJ2-6; the D is unclear. This CDR3 has 14 amino acids. The V and J ends lost 4 bases and 6 bases respectively, with 10 bases between them. The germline V gene has CDR1 WSHSY and CDR2 SAAADI. For the CDR3, the DNA is TGCGCCAGCAGTGCTAGTAGCAAGGCCAACGTCCTGACTTTC. The encoded protein is CASSASSKANVLTF.

The genes are TRBV6-5 and TRBJ2-7; 9 bases match TRBD1. There are 15 residues in the CDR3. Trimming at V came to 2 bases and at J to 3 bases, leaving 5 bases not matched to a gene. Looked up from germline, CDR1 is MNHEY and CDR2 is SVGAGI. CDR3 coding DNA: TGTGCCAGCAGTTACACTGGGACAGGGATCTACGAGCAGTACTTC. Amino acids: CASSYTGTGIYEQYF.

J is TRBJ1-5 and V is TRBV15, with D unclear. Germline lookup yields CDR1 LNHNV and CDR2 YYDKDF (reference sequence). V dropped 0 bases and J dropped 2 bases, with 8 bases sitting between them. The CDR3 length is 15 residues. CDR3 residues: CATSRDGGRNQPQHF. The CDR3 DNA reads as TGTGCCACCAGCAGAGATGGAGGCCGCAATCAGCCCCAGCATTTT.